This is a list of T cell receptor beta chains from one sample in a study of blood T cell repertoires in COVID-19. Repertoires were generated with immunoSEQ multiplex PCR, while TCRdb's copy carries only in-frame clones and drops some. The profile shows 200,000 to 300,000 clones, about nine tenths of them singletons. Sequencing was carried out using peripheral blood. The receptors here all came from a man aged 60 to 75 who had recovered from COVID-19. The CDR3 runs from the conserved cysteine through the conserved F or W. A D gene is named only where the DNA matches it firmly. The size entry is marked missing in some rows and otherwise reads once, few, many or a size class.

CSAPYYHSYTF	TGCAGTGCCCCCTACTACCACTCCTACACCTTC	TRBV20-1	TRBJ1-2	11	NA	NA
CASSPGLAAYEQYF	TGTGCCAGCAGCCCAGGACTAGCGGCCTACGAGCAGTACTTC	TRBV3-1/TRBV3-2	TRBJ2-7	14	TRBD2	NA
CASSVQNNEQFF	TGCGCCAGCAGCGTCCAGAACAATGAGCAGTTCTTC	TRBV5-1	TRBJ2-1	12	NA	NA
CASSTGTSQETQYF	TGTGCCAGCAGCACCGGGACAAGCCAAGAGACCCAGTACTTC	TRBV11-3	TRBJ2-5	14	NA	NA
CASIDGNPSYNEQFF	TGTGCCAGCATTGACGGGAACCCCTCCTACAATGAGCAGTTCTTC	TRBV2	TRBJ2-1	15	NA	NA
CASRFRTTNTEAFF	TGTGCCAGCAGGTTCAGGACAACAAACACTGAAGCTTTCTTT	TRBV27	TRBJ1-1	14	NA	NA
CASSLNRYEQFF	TGTGCCAGCAGCCTGAATCGGTATGAGCAGTTCTTC	TRBV7-8	TRBJ2-1	12	NA	NA
CASRPLGGGASEAFF	TGTGCCAGCAGGCCCCTTGGGGGGGGCGCATCTGAAGCTTTCTTT	TRBV27	TRBJ1-1	15	NA	NA
CASSVDRVPTNEKLFF	TGTGCCAGTAGTGTTGACAGGGTTCCAACTAATGAAAAACTGTTTTTT	TRBV19	TRBJ1-4	16	TRBD1	few
CASSTLAAGANVLTF	TGTGCCAGTAGTACTCTAGCGGCAGGGGCCAACGTCCTGACTTTC	TRBV19	TRBJ2-6	15	TRBD2	NA
CASSPTGGAGPYNSPLHF	TGTGCCAGCAGTCCCACAGGGGGCGCGGGACCTTATAATTCACCCCTCCACTTT	TRBV11-2	TRBJ1-6	18	TRBD1	few